The table lists the clone carrying this T cell receptor beta chain with many counts. The target antigen is unknown. TCRdb recomputed calls from the reads with MiXCR, one row per CDR3 protein. Of a few hundred thousand distinct CDR3 sequences detected, roughly an eighth appear once; the ten largest clones hold around 9.5%. The data stem from a study of T cell repertoires in cytomegalovirus infection. About the study: Evidence of both CMV infection and a matching HLA type came from public TCR beta signatures.

General study results and limits: Cumulative public TCR beta family frequency identified CMV carriers with the relevant HLA. Dominating the ex vivo response were HLA-C-restricted CMV-specific TCR beta clonotypes.

CDR1 is MNHNS and CDR2 is SASEGT in the germline V gene. The CDR3 consists of 11 residues. Trimming removed 3 bases from V and 13 bases from J; junction bases left unmatched: 4. The sample was PBMCs. This clonotype was obtained from a human donor in good health (CMV status not recorded). Some clones in this sample may be carry-over from other donors' samples. The chain combines TRBV6-1 with TRBJ1-2, with 8 bases lining up with TRBD1. CDR3 residues: CASSDYRGSTF. Here the CDR3 DNA reads TGTGCCAGCAGTGACTACAGGGGGTCCACCTTC.